This T cell receptor (beta chain) was found in a study of CD8+ T cells in alopecia areata. Study-level information: Tofacitinib administration persisted for 6 to 18 months, succeeded by 6 months off drug. Study-wide results and limits: Clonality exceeded that of normal scalp in lesional scalp, most notably in alopecia totalis/universalis. Sequencing of scalp tissue also captures the resident alphabeta T cells of normal skin.

RNA was isolated and reverse transcribed to cDNA, the sequencing template. Repertoires were generated with immunoSEQ multiplex PCR, while TCRdb's copy carries only in-frame clones and drops some. The profile shows about 140,000 clones, around 51% of them singletons. Notes on this clone: Its antigen remains unknown.

The investigators collected lesional scalp punch biopsies and peripheral blood from alopecia areata patients. The ends were cut back, 6 bases at V and 5 bases at J, with 11 bases in the middle. The germline gives CDR1 MNHNS, CDR2 SASEGT. The CDR3 has 13 amino acids. The sample here was CD4+ T cells sorted from blood, taken at week 0. This TCR came from a human donor with alopecia areata. V is TRBV6-1 and J is TRBJ1-5; TRBD1 is a possible D gene (6 bases). The CDR3, as DNA: TGTGCCAGCAGATACAGGGAGGATCAGCCCCAGCATTTT. Amino acids: CASRYREDQPQHF.